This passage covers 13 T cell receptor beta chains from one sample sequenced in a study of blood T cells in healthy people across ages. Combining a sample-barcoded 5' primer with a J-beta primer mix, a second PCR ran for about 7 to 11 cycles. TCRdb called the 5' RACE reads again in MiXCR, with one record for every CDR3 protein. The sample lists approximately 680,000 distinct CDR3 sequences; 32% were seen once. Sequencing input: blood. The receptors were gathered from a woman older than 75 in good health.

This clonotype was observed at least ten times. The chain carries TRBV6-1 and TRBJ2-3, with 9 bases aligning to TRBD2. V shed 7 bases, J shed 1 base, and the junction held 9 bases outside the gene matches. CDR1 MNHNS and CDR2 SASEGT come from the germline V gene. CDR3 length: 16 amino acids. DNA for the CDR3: TGTGCCAGCACCAGACCAATAGCGGGGGGCACAGATACGCAGTATTTT. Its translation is CASTRPIAGGTDTQYF.

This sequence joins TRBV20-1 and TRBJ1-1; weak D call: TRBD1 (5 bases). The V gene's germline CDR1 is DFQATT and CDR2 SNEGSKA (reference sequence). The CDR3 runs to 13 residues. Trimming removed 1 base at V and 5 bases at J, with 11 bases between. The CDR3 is CSARGGGLTEAFF. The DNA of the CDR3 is TGCAGTGCTAGAGGGGGCGGATTAACTGAAGCTTTCTTT.

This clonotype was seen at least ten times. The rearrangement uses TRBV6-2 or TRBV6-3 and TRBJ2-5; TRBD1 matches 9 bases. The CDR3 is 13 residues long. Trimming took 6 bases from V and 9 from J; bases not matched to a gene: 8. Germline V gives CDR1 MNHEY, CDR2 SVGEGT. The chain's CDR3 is CASRTGTGTAQYF. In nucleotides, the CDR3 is TGTGCCAGCAGAACCGGGACAGGGACGGCCCAGTACTTC.

The CDR3 DNA is TGCAGTGCTAGAGGCCTCAGGGGAGGTGAGCAGTTCTTC. Amino acids: CSARGLRGGEQFF. The chain links TRBV20-1 to TRBJ2-1; D possibly matches TRBD1 or TRBD2 (6 bases each). The CDR3 runs to 13 residues. V was trimmed by 1 base and J by 9 bases, leaving 13 bases between them. CDR1 is DFQATT and CDR2 is SNEGSKA in the germline V gene (reference sequence).

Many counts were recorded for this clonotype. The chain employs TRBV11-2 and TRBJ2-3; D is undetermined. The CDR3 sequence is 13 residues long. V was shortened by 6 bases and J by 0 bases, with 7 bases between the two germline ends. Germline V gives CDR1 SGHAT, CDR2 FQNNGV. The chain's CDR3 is CASSVRSTDTQYF. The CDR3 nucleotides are TGTGCCAGCAGTGTCAGAAGCACAGATACGCAGTATTTT.

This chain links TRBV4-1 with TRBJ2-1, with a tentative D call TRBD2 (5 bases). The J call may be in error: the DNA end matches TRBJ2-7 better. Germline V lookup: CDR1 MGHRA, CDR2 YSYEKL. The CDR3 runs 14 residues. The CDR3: CASSQESDYGEQYF. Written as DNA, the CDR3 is TGCGCCAGCAGCCAAGAATCCGACTACGGCGAGCAGTACTTC.

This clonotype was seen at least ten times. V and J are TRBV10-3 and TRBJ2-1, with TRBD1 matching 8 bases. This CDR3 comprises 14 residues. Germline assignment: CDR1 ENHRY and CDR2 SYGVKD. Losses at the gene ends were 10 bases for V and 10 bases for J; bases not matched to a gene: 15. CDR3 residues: CATEDRATRGEQFF. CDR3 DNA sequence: TGTGCCACCGAGGACAGGGCGACCAGGGGGGAGCAGTTCTTC.

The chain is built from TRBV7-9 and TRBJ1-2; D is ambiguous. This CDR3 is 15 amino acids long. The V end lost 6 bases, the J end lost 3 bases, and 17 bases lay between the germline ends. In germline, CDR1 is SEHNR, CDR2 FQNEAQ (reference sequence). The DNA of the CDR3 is TGTGCCAGCAGTGAATCAGGAGTTTACGACTATGGCTACACCTTC. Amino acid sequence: CASSESGVYDYGYTF.

The CDR3 nucleotides are TGTGCCAGCAGCGAACCCGGGACTAGAGCAGAAGAGACCCAGTACTTC. Its translation is CASSEPGTRAEETQYF. The chain recombines TRBV14 with TRBJ2-5, with 8 bases lining up with TRBD2. This CDR3 is 16 amino acids long. CDR1 and CDR2 (germline): SGHDN, FVKESK. Germline trimming cut 5 bases from V and 3 bases from J; bases unmatched to any gene: 11.

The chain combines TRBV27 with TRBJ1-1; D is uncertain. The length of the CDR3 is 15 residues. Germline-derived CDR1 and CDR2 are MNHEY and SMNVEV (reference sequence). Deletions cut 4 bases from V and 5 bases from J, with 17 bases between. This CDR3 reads CASSSPGIGHTEAFF. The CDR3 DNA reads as TGTGCCAGCAGTTCCCCCGGAATAGGGCATACTGAAGCTTTCTTT.

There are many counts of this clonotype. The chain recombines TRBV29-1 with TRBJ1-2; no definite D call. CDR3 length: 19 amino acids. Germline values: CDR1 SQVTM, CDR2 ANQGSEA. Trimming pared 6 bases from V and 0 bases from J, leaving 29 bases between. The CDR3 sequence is CSVAPSPWRAGKANYGYTF. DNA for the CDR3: TGCAGCGTGGCCCCCTCCCCGTGGAGGGCGGGCAAGGCTAACTATGGCTACACCTTC.

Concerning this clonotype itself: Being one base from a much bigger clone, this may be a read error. CDR3 sequence reads: CASSGRLETQFF. The CDR3 bases are TGTGCCAGCAGCGGGAGGTTGGAGACCCAGTTCTTC. The rearrangement uses TRBV2 and TRBJ2-5; 7 bases are shared with TRBD2. The last part of the DNA fits TRBJ2-1 better; the J call may be wrong. CDR3 length: 12 amino acids. Germline V gives CDR1 SNHLY, CDR2 FYNNEI.

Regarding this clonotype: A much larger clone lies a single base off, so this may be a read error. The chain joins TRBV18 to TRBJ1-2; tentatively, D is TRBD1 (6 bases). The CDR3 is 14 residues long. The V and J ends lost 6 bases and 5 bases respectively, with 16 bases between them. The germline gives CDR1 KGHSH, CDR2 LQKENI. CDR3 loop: CASSPATGSYGYTF. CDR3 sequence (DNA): TGTGCCAGCTCTCCAGCCACAGGGAGTTATGGCTACACCTTC.